Reported below is one T cell receptor (beta chain). Its antigen is currently not known. The CDR3 measures 18 amino acids from cysteine to phenylalanine. The DNA shown is the 54-base CDR3, in frame from base 1. CDR1 is given as SGHRS and CDR2 as YFSETQ, both from the germline V gene. Relative to germline, V is missing 4 bases and J is missing 4 bases, with 17 bases of the junction outside any gene match. This sample was taken from a study of cytomegalovirus exposure and HLA in healthy donors (dated by TCRdb to the late 2010s). At the level of the whole study: An earlier analysis of fewer than 750 of the donors reported approximately 280 Gb of sequence data and 117 million unique TCR beta sequences obtained from around 170 million T cells. An early release covering 550 to 650 HLA-typed donors comprised about 300 gigabases of sequencing data and approximately 85 million unique TCR sequences. Along with the approximately 600-subject first cohort, a separate validation cohort of over a hundred different subjects was used. Typing coverage differed by locus: A, B, C, DRB1 and DQB1 were typed in roughly 620-630 donors, DQA1 in around 500, DPA1 in nearly 610, and DPB1 in around 490. A later analysis re-analyzed previously published TCR beta repertoires from 660 or so donors and added high-resolution HLA genotyping to study TCR occurrence patterns. Class I and class II HLA loci were covered by the typing at four-digit resolution. Donor age, sex, ethnicity and CMV serostatus were compiled together with the repertoire data. The study was designed to test whether signatures of past pathogen exposure could be identified by cataloging public T cell receptors. The study used immunosequencing to profile the T cell repertoires of several hundred subjects and linked those repertoires to cytomegalovirus serostatus. To decide whether each TCR beta V gene segment behaved as functional or pseudogenic, an earlier analysis of 587 of the donors relied on high-throughput TCR beta sequencing. Because of strong linkage in the cohort, roughly five DR-DQ haplotypes were treated as single units for association and clustering. The genetic ancestry cluster associated with self-reported Caucasian donors included around 76% of the 350 to 500 genotyped donors. Genome-wide SNP genotypes for about 65% of the roughly 670 donors were used in a later genetic analysis, which treated that subset as a discovery cohort. The study combined high-throughput TCR immunosequencing, statistical association of individual TCRs with disease status, and machine learning to predict cytomegalovirus infection status. All discovery cohort repertoires had been generated on a single sequencing platform. Among almost 400 genotyped donors of the cohort, an average of about 240,000 unique TCR beta nucleotide sequences were sequenced per donor, around 20% of them non-productive. In the later analysis, no new phenotypic data were used to find candidate immune exposures; instead, reliance was placed on TCR beta sequences and their occurrence across donors. Overall study results and their limits: A further reported finding was that TCR beta sequences accurately predicted the HLA-A and HLA-B alleles for most subjects in the first cohort. According to a later genetic analysis, donors in an Asian-associated ancestry cluster had fewer N-insertions in productive TCRs than the approximately 670-donor mean. The study listed approximately 150 TCR beta chains as associated with cytomegalovirus. Most TCR sequences were observed very rarely across donors, whereas some public TCRs were present in many individuals. Roughly uniform sequencing depth across donors was assumed in presence/absence analyses, although this assumption may not hold. When HLA alleles, especially DR and DQ, strongly co-occurred, TCR associations were difficult to assign to individual alleles. In a later analysis, TCR association rates were found to vary across HLA loci, with the most associated TCRs seen for DRB1 alleles and the fewest for HLA-C alleles. The sequencing pipeline was judged likely to have produced a cluster of highly shared sequence variants as a technical artifact. Specific HLA alleles were associated with 15,000 to 20,000 TCR beta sequences at a false discovery rate of 0.05 in a later analysis. For the cohort, immune exposure information was limited to CMV serostatus. Some IMGT-functional V segments, including TRBV6-2 and TRBV6-3, could not be told apart with the 87-base-pair reads, so those segments were excluded. A later analysis found that most CMV-associated TCR beta chains appeared HLA-restricted, with HLA associations seemingly driven largely by CMV exposure. In a later analysis, several top co-occurrence clusters were reported to appear linked to parvovirus B19, influenza, CMV and Epstein-Barr virus. The classifier was reported to diagnose cytomegalovirus status with high specificity and sensitivity in both the original and validation cohorts. In a later genetic analysis, a missense DCLRE1C variant was associated with V-gene and J-gene trimming of TCR beta chains, and the association was replicated in an independent cohort. Only TCR beta chains were sequenced in this cohort, and the absence of alpha or paired-chain data limited detectable features. In vitro tests confirmed that a few of the cytomegalovirus-associated TCR beta chains recognize cytomegalovirus antigens. Seventeen rarely observed V segments, including chromosome 9 orphons, were excluded from the earlier analysis of about 610 of the donors because counts were too low. In an earlier analysis of some 550 of the donors, most TCR beta V segments were observed in productive rearrangements about 87% or about 30% of the time, broadly matching IMGT annotations. Linkage disequilibrium might explain the correlated functional status among segregating V segments, but an unknown experimental factor could not be ruled out. Because HLA typing was unavailable for some donors at each locus, only the typed subset was used in association tests. In a later analysis, HLA-associated TCR beta chains were found to be more clonally expanded and to have lower generation probabilities than equally common non-associated chains. The authors suggested that the approach could potentially be extended to other disease states and immunological phenotypes.

The method was the immunoSEQ multiplex PCR assay. A mixture of 60 forward primers for TCR Vbeta segments and 13 reverse primers for TCR Jbeta segments was used in the multiplex PCR. A multiplex PCR assay on genomic DNA amplified the CDR3 region of rearranged TCR beta genes. The amplified TCR beta libraries were sequenced on the Illumina HiSeq System as 87-base-pair reads. As for how the authors treated the data: A later analysis tallied around 80 million unique TCR beta chains across the approximately 670 repertoires, and 10 million to 11 million of those chains were shared by two or more donors. Raw reads were error-corrected and collapsed into unique sequences with a nearest-neighbor algorithm that merged closely related sequences to remove PCR and sequencing errors. V, D and J gene segments were assigned by aligning CDR3 sequences to IMGT reference sequences. For a sequence to be retained, a match of at least six nucleotides to both a V gene segment and a J gene segment was required. Rearrangements were called productive when the CDR3 lacked stop codons and stayed in frame with V and J; all others were non-productive. CDR3 was defined by IMGT convention, running from the second conserved V-encoded cysteine to the conserved J-encoded phenylalanine. Sequences without an unambiguous match to a single V gene segment were excluded from the earlier analysis of over 500 of the donors. An earlier analysis of 450 to 650 of the donors called V segments functional above 56.7% productive rearrangements and segregating when the between-donor standard deviation exceeded 5%. To diagnose cytomegalovirus status from the catalog of TCR beta chain sequences, a statistical classification framework was built. In a later analysis, TCR nucleotide sequences were compared against IMGT/GENE-DB human TR gene sequences so that V and J genes could be assigned. In a later analysis, CDR3 sequences and most-parsimonious VDJ recombination scenarios were assigned using the TCRdist pipeline. In a later analysis, each TCR beta chain was defined by its CDR3 amino acid sequence together with its V-gene family, and reads lacking a unique V-gene family were excluded. A later analysis removed over 500 highly shared, low-generation-probability nucleotide sequences to deal with suspected cross-contamination and a sequencing artifact. For each public chain, a later analysis derived a clonal expansion index from normalized ranks of inferred template counts within each repertoire. In a later analysis, generation probabilities were computed using a VDJ recombination model fitted to out-of-frame rearrangements, and the results were checked against IGoR. A later analysis scored TCR-TCR, TCR-HLA and TCR-CMV co-occurrence with hypergeometric tests, applying a repertoire-size bias correction to TCR pairs. To estimate false discovery rates, a later analysis permuted the HLA or CMV assignments 20 times. A later analysis grouped co-occurring TCRs with DBSCAN, adding TCRdist sequence similarity when clustering within HLA-allele-positive subsets. Repertoires with fewer than 30,000 or more than 120,000 public chains, plus five repertoires with anomalous nucleotide sharing, were excluded from co-occurrence clustering. Imported from immuneACCESS, the table was reduced by TCRdb to in-frame sequences with V and J called. These copies leave out some clones; in studies compared against another copy, an unresolved V gene accounts for under half, and the cause of the remainder is not known. That table furnishes V, J and clone size, whereas the DNA furnished D and trimming. The sample table gives approximately 50,000 clones. The ten top clones hold approximately 2.1% of the sample.

The cohort was made up of 500 to 850 healthy bone marrow donors. All cohort members were sampled while nominally healthy, although unrecorded immune exposures were likely present. The donor tested CMV seronegative and was one of the 352 seronegative cohort members. Every donor gave a peripheral blood sample, and the peripheral blood mononuclear cells from that sample were used for TCR beta sequencing. Genomic DNA extraction from the blood cell samples was performed with the Qiagen DNeasy Blood Extraction Kit. Material: PBMCs. Recombination connected TRBV5-1 to TRBJ1-1, with 9 junctional bases fitting TRBD1. This clonotype was sampled from a female donor in good health and CMV-seronegative. The CDR3 corresponds to CASSQLFRTGALSTEAFF. The sequenced DNA: TGCGCCAGCAGCCAGCTGTTCAGGACAGGGGCTCTCAGCACTGAAGCTTTCTTT.